These T cell receptor beta chains were read from a single sample in a study of blood T cell repertoires in COVID-19. Profiled with immunoSEQ multiplex PCR; TCRdb holds only in-frame clones, not every one. The sample holds about 100,000 clones; more than 80% are singletons and the top ten take 4.5% to 6%. Sequencing used peripheral blood. These receptors all stem from a man in his forties with active or convalescent COVID-19. Both conserved end residues are part of each CDR3. A D gene is named only where the DNA matches it firmly. Size is stated for part of the rows, as once, few or many counts, or as a class when the clone is expanded.

abundance | j_gene | v_gene | d_gene | len | CDR3aa | CDR3nt
once | TRBJ2-7 | TRBV5-6 | TRBD1 | 15 | CASTRDRDFSYEQYF | TGTGCCAGCACCCGGGACAGGGACTTCTCCTACGAGCAGTACTTC
. | TRBJ1-3 | TRBV7-9 | . | 13 | CASLGLNGNTIYF | TGTGCCAGCCTCGGACTGAACGGAAACACCATATATTTT
once | TRBJ2-3 | TRBV3-1/TRBV3-2 | TRBD2 | 16 | CASSQERGSRTDTQYF | TGTGCCAGCAGCCAAGAACGCGGGAGCCGCACAGATACGCAGTATTTT
. | TRBJ1-2 | TRBV28 | . | 15 | CASSFGSVGSGGYTF | TGTGCCAGCAGTTTTGGTTCCGTAGGCTCAGGTGGCTACACCTTC
. | TRBJ2-7 | TRBV20-1 | . | 15 | CSASRVQGPTYEQYF | TGCAGTGCTAGTAGAGTCCAGGGGCCAACCTACGAGCAGTACTTC
. | TRBJ1-5 | TRBV6-2/TRBV6-3 | . | 14 | CASSWAGSNQPQHF | TGTGCCAGCAGCTGGGCCGGAAGCAATCAGCCCCAGCATTTT
. | TRBJ2-5 | TRBV29-1 | TRBD2 | 13 | CSVEGLAGETQYF | TGCAGCGTTGAAGGGCTAGCGGGAGAGACCCAGTACTTC
. | TRBJ1-2 | TRBV7-2 | TRBD1 | 16 | CASSLGSGGGTYGYTF | TGTGCCAGCAGCTTAGGGTCAGGGGGTGGAACCTATGGCTACACCTTC
. | TRBJ2-3 | TRBV18 | TRBD1 | 17 | CASSPPWQGAQTDTQYF | TGTGCCAGCTCACCACCATGGCAGGGGGCGCAAACAGATACGCAGTATTTT
few | TRBJ2-5 | TRBV12-3/TRBV12-4 | TRBD1 | 13 | CASSQDRGETQYF | TGTGCCAGCAGCCAGGACAGGGGAGAGACCCAGTACTTC
. | TRBJ1-5 | TRBV6-2/TRBV6-3 | . | 16 | CASSFPGEGDNQPQHF | TGTGCCAGCAGTTTTCCCGGGGAGGGCGACAATCAGCCCCAGCATTTT
. | TRBJ2-1 | TRBV7-6 | . | 13 | CASSLSRHNEQFF | TGTGCCAGCAGCTTATCTAGGCACAATGAGCAGTTCTTC
. | TRBJ1-5 | TRBV7-9 | . | 14 | CASSWEGGGQPQHF | TGTGCCAGCAGCTGGGAAGGAGGCGGCCAGCCCCAGCATTTT
. | TRBJ2-7 | TRBV5-1 | TRBD1 | 13 | CASSWTGADEQYF | TGCGCCAGCAGCTGGACAGGCGCAGACGAGCAGTACTTC
. | TRBJ1-2 | TRBV3-1/TRBV3-2 | . | 13 | CASSPQGLYGYTF | TGTGCCAGCAGCCCCCAGGGCCTCTATGGCTACACCTTC
. | TRBJ2-4 | TRBV27 | TRBD2 | 16 | CASSLFSGMPKNIQYF | TGTGCCAGCAGTCTCTTTAGCGGGATGCCCAAAAACATTCAGTACTTC